This T cell receptor beta chain was profiled in a study of blood T cell repertoires in COVID-19. Study background: Samples came from the United States, Italy and Spain, spanning acute and convalescent COVID-19. Sample material is recorded as cDNA or gDNA derived from T cells, B-cell-depleted T cells, or PBMCs.

V shed 11 bases and J shed 3 bases, with 16 bases lying between them. This CDR3 has 13 residues. The germline V gene encodes CDR1 LNHDA and CDR2 SQIVND (reference sequence). Produced via immunoSEQ multiplex PCR; TCRdb's table is partial and in-frame only. Of about 130,000 clones in the sample, around 88% are singletons; the top ten hold around 18%. V gene TRBV19 combines with J gene TRBJ1-1, with D possibly matching TRBD1 (5 bases). The clonotype was recovered from a woman aged 45-65 years who had recovered from COVID-19. The sequenced material came from peripheral blood. DNA of the CDR3: TGTGCCTCCAGCACAGGAAGGGACACTGAAGCTTTCTTT. It yields the protein CASSTGRDTEAFF.